The 21 T cell receptor beta chains listed next were all sequenced from one sample in a study of cytomegalovirus exposure and HLA in healthy donors (TCRdb year 2017). The protocol used for the library was the immunoSEQ multiplex PCR assay. TCRdb retrieved this table from immuneACCESS and kept in-frame rearrangements only. Not all clones are present; in checked studies, unresolved V genes account for under half, and no reason is known for the remainder. The sample table lists about 110,000 clones, roughly 90% of them with a count of one. The ten largest clonotypes hold more than 2% of the sample. What was sequenced was PBMCs. The source is a woman younger than 30 in good health and CMV-seronegative.

J is TRBJ1-4 and V is TRBV6-4; D gene uncertain. V dropped 0 bases and J dropped 3 bases, with 8 bases sitting between them. This CDR3 has 15 residues. The germline V gene encodes CDR1 MRHNA and CDR2 SNTAGT. CDR3 sequence: CASSDSAGSNEKLFF. CDR3 DNA: TGTGCCAGCAGTGACTCGGCGGGGTCTAATGAAAAACTGTTTTTT.

The V call is TRBV6-4, the J call TRBJ2-1; 8 positions match TRBD2. There are 13 residues in the CDR3. J lost 5 bases, V lost 6 bases, and 3 bases had no gene match. Germline assignment: CDR1 MRHNA and CDR2 SNTAGT. The CDR3 DNA reads TGTGCCAGCAGCACTAGCGGTAACAATGAGCAGTTCTTC. It specifies CASSTSGNNEQFF.

The chain joins TRBV27 to TRBJ1-5; the D is unclear. The CDR3 has 13 residues. Germline CDR1 is MNHEY and CDR2 is SMNVEV (reference sequence). V was clipped by 3 bases and J by 1 base, with 4 bases between them. CDR3 nucleotide sequence: TGTGCCAGCAGTTTCAAAAGCAATCAGCCCCAGCATTTT. Amino acids: CASSFKSNQPQHF.

This rearrangement joins TRBV28 to TRBJ1-5; 8 nucleotides agree with TRBD1. Trimming cost V 5 bases and J 6 bases; bases outside gene matches: 9. This CDR3 has 15 amino acids. The germline CDR1 and CDR2 sequences are MDHEN and SYDVKM. In nucleotides, the CDR3 is TGTGCCAGCAGTGATAACAGGGGGAGCGCTCAGCCCCAGCATTTT. Protein product: CASSDNRGSAQPQHF.

CDR3 protein: CASSLRRGTGANVLTF. The CDR3 nucleotides read TGTGCCAGCAGCCTGCGACGGGGGACTGGGGCCAACGTCCTGACTTTC. The chain combines TRBV28 with TRBJ2-6; D is perhaps TRBD2 (6 bases). Trimming removed 6 bases from V and 2 bases from J, with 14 bases in between. CDR3 length equals 16 residues. From germline, CDR1 is MDHEN and CDR2 SYDVKM.

The rearrangement joins TRBV19 to TRBJ2-1; unclear D gene. CDR1 and CDR2 from the germline V gene are LNHDA and SQIVND (reference sequence). The germline V and J ends were trimmed by 1 base and 6 bases, with 10 bases remaining between them. The CDR3 contains 14 residues. In DNA form, the CDR3 reads TGTGCCAGTAGTATAGTTCGAGACACCAATGAGCAGTTCTTC. Its protein is CASSIVRDTNEQFF.

On this clone itself: An end of the junction does not agree with germline; a read error may underlie this. The chain is built from TRBV5-1 and TRBJ1-2; 7 bases match TRBD1. The germline gives CDR1 SGHRS, CDR2 YFSETQ. The CDR3 is 12 residues long. The DNA of the CDR3 is TGCGCCAGCAGCGGGGGACAGTCGGAAACATACTTC. As protein: CASSGGQSETYF.

The J gene is TRBJ2-3, the V gene TRBV5-1; weak D call: TRBD1 (5 bases). The CDR3 is 11 residues long. V was trimmed by 3 bases and J by 6 bases, leaving 5 bases between them. Looked up from germline, CDR1 is SGHRS and CDR2 is YFSETQ. CDR3 DNA: TGCGCCAGCAGCTCAGGGGATACGCAGTATTTT. It yields the protein CASSSGDTQYF.

As for this clone: A junction boundary mismatches the germline segment, possibly from a read error. This sequence joins TRBV27 and TRBJ2-7; 7 bases agree with TRBD1. CDR3 length: 13 residues. The germline gives CDR1 MNHEY, CDR2 SMNVEV (reference sequence). DNA of the CDR3: TGTGTCAGCAGCCGGGACAGTACCTACGAGCAGTACTTC. Its translation is CVSSRDSTYEQYF.

In this sample, this clone turned up a few times. J is TRBJ1-2 and V is TRBV28, with D uncertain. Trimming stripped 3 bases from V and 8 bases from J, with 7 bases between. The CDR3 totals 11 residues. CDR1 is MDHEN, CDR2 SYDVKM, per germline. CDR3 loop: CASSFMRGYTF. The CDR3 bases are TGTGCCAGCAGTTTCATGAGGGGCTACACCTTC.

V usage is TRBV6-5 and J usage is TRBJ2-4, with D perhaps matching TRBD1 (6 bases). The germline V gene encodes CDR1 MNHEY and CDR2 SVGAGI. The V gene lost 0 bases and the J gene lost 5 bases, with 8 bases spanning the gap. The CDR3 runs to 14 residues. CDR3 residues: CASSYSTGQNIQYF. The CDR3, as DNA: TGTGCCAGCAGTTACTCGACAGGTCAAAACATTCAGTACTTC.

The chain recombines TRBV9 with TRBJ1-4, with D possibly matching TRBD1 (6 bases). This CDR3 region has 14 residues. The germline CDR1 and CDR2 sequences are SGDLS and YYNGEE. V lost 3 bases to trimming and J lost 8 bases, with 14 bases between them. CDR3 sequence reads: CASSAQGQGEKLFF. The CDR3 DNA follows: TGTGCCAGCAGCGCACAGGGTCAAGGAGAAAAACTGTTTTTT.

V is TRBV4-2 and J is TRBJ2-2, with a weak D call TRBD1 (6 bases). The V end lost 8 bases, the J end lost 1 base, and 17 bases lay between the germline ends. The CDR3 has 16 amino acids. Germline CDR1 is LGHNA and CDR2 is YNFKEQ. CDR3 DNA: TGTGCCAGCTCCCGGGGACACACGATGAACACCGGGGAGCTGTTTTTT. This sequence encodes CASSRGHTMNTGELFF.

The chain joins TRBV28 to TRBJ1-1; 9 bases map to TRBD1. V gave up 4 bases and J gave up 1 base; unmatched junction bases: 4. CDR1 is MDHEN, CDR2 SYDVKM, per germline. The CDR3 contains 15 residues. CDR3 nucleotides: TGTGCCAGCAGTTCCCCGGGACAGGGGAACACTGAAGCTTTCTTT. This sequence encodes CASSSPGQGNTEAFF.

This clone was seen a few times. The V gene is TRBV29-1, the J gene TRBJ2-3, with 7 bases lining up with TRBD2. From germline, CDR1 is SQVTM and CDR2 ANQGSEA. V shed 4 bases and J 4 bases; nucleotides not matched to a gene: 5. The CDR3 runs 13 residues. CDR3 sequence reads: CSVVKRGPDTQYF. The CDR3 coding sequence is TGCAGCGTTGTAAAGCGGGGACCAGATACGCAGTATTTT.

The chain is built from TRBV5-1 and TRBJ2-1; 9 nucleotides align to TRBD2. Germline V gene lookup returns CDR1 SGHRS and CDR2 YFSETQ. This CDR3 comprises 16 residues. Losses at the gene ends were 6 bases for V and 6 bases for J; bases not matched to a gene: 13. The CDR3 sequence is CASTQELAGVSNEQFF. For the CDR3, the DNA is TGCGCCAGCACTCAGGAGTTAGCGGGGGTGTCCAATGAGCAGTTCTTC.

V is TRBV7-2 and J is TRBJ2-3, with 12 bases aligning to TRBD2. This CDR3 has 18 amino acids. The J segment lost 2 bases and the V segment lost 5 bases, leaving 11 bases of the junction unmatched. CDR1 is SGHTA, CDR2 FQGNSA, per germline. CDR3 coding DNA: TGTGCCAGCAGCCCCGCACTTAGACTAGCGGGGGCCACAGATACGCAGTATTTT. This sequence encodes CASSPALRLAGATDTQYF.

The V and J genes are TRBV27 and TRBJ2-7, with 9 bases identical to TRBD1. V was clipped by 0 bases and J by 5 bases; unmatched bases: 2. CDR1 MNHEY and CDR2 SMNVEV come from the germline V gene (reference sequence). There are 14 residues in the CDR3. The CDR3 loop is CASSLSGTGNEQYF. DNA for the CDR3: TGTGCCAGCAGTTTATCCGGGACAGGGAACGAGCAGTACTTC.

This chain uses TRBV28 with TRBJ1-3; D may be TRBD1 (5 bases). There are 15 residues in the CDR3. Trimming removed 5 bases at V and 2 bases at J, with 13 bases between. Germline lookup yields CDR1 MDHEN and CDR2 SYDVKM. The CDR3 region has the DNA TGTGCCAGCAGTACCTCGACAGTGACTGGAAACACCATATATTTT. Protein sequence: CASSTSTVTGNTIYF.

This clone showed up just a few times. The chain combines TRBV6-5 with TRBJ1-2; 7 bases are shared with TRBD1. The CDR3 consists of 12 residues. Losses at the gene ends were 5 bases for V and 6 bases for J; bases not matched to a gene: 3. Germline V gene data show CDR1 as MNHEY and CDR2 as SVGAGI. The CDR3, as DNA: TGTGCCAGCAGTCAACAGGGGAATGGCTACACCTTC. Translated, it gives CASSQQGNGYTF.

V usage is TRBV19 and J usage is TRBJ2-2; D is ambiguous. CDR1 is LNHDA and CDR2 is SQIVND in the germline V gene (reference sequence). Deletions cut 5 bases from V and 3 bases from J, with 10 bases between. The length of the CDR3 is 14 residues. CDR3 protein: CASSYQEYTGELFF. The CDR3 nucleotides read TGTGCCAGTAGTTACCAGGAATACACCGGGGAGCTGTTTTTT.